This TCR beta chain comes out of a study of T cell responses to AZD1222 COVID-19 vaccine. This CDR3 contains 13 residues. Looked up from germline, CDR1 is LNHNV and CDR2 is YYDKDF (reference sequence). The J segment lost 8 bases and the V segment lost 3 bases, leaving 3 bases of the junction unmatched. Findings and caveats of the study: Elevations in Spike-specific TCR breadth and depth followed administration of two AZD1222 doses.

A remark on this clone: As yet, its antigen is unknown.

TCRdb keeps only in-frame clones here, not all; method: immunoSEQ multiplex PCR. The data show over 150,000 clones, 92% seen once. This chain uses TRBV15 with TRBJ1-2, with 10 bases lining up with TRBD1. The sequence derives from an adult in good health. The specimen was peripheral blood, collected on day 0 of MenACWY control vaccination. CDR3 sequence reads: CATSRTGGEGYTF. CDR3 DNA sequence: TGTGCCACCAGCAGGACAGGGGGCGAGGGCTACACCTTC.